This TCR beta chain was profiled in a study of siplizumab effects on memory and regulatory T cells. General study points: The study found naive T cells seemingly more diverse than memory cells and seemingly major alloresponse contributors. Under siplizumab, an average around 69% of mappable alloreactive CD4+ clones were Treg-derived, compared with around 25% in controls.

The CDR3 is made up of 17 amino acids. J gave up 3 bases and V 4 bases, and 9 bases lay outside the gene matches. Germline CDR1 SGDLS, CDR2 YYNGEE. On this clone: What it binds is unknown.

Profiled with immunoSEQ multiplex PCR; TCRdb holds only in-frame clones, not every one. Found here are roughly 64,000 clones, around 96% of them singletons; the top ten hold about 0.1%. Sequencing was done on a sample of naive CD8+ T cells sorted from blood. This receptor was identified in a human donor in good health. The rearrangement uses TRBV9 and TRBJ2-3, with 12 nucleotides matching TRBD2. The DNA for the CDR3 is TGTGCCAGCAGCCCCCGGCTAGCGGGGGGGCCGACAGATACGCAGTATTTT. Amino acid sequence: CASSPRLAGGPTDTQYF.